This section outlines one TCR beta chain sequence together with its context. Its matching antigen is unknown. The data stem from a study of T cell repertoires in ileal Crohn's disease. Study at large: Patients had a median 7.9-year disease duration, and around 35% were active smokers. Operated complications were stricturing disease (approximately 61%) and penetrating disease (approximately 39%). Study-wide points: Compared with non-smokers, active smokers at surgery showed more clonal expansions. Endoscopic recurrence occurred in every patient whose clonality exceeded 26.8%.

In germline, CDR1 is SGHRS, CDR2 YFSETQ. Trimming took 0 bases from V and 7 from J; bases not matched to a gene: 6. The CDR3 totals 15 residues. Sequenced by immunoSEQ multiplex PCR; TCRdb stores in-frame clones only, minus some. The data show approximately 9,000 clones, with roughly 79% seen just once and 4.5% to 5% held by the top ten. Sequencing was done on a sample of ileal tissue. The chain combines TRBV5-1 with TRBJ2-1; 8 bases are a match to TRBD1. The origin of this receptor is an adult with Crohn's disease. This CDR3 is CASSLATGGTNEQFF. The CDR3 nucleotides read TGCGCCAGCAGCTTGGCCACAGGGGGAACTAATGAGCAGTTCTTC.